The 5 T cell receptor beta chains below were found in one sample sequenced in a study of cytomegalovirus exposure and HLA in healthy donors. PCR used 60 Vbeta primers and 13 Jbeta primers. Sequenced by immunoSEQ multiplex PCR; TCRdb stores in-frame clones only, minus some. The table shows roughly 150,000 clones, with 78% occurring only once. What was sequenced was PBMCs. The receptor set was obtained from a woman in her forties in good health and CMV-seropositive.

This clone was seen a few times. This sequence joins TRBV13 and TRBJ2-5; TRBD2 agrees at 16 bases. Germline lookup yields CDR1 PRHDT and CDR2 FYEKMQ (reference sequence). With 3 bases clipped from V and 7 bases from J, the junction kept 2 bases outside the gene matches. The CDR3 has 15 amino acids. This CDR3 reads CASSLGLAGGRTQYF. CDR3 DNA sequence: TGTGCCAGCAGCTTGGGACTAGCGGGAGGGAGGACCCAGTACTTC.

This chain uses TRBV6-6 with TRBJ2-5; 7 bases line up with TRBD2. Trimming cost V 5 bases and J 4 bases; bases outside gene matches: 13. Germline-derived CDR1 and CDR2 are MNHNY and SVGAGI (reference sequence). The CDR3 totals 16 residues. CDR3 in DNA: TGTGCCAGCAGTCCCAAAGACCTGGGGGGGATAGAGACCCAGTACTTC. Its protein is CASSPKDLGGIETQYF.

This chain uses TRBV7-9 with TRBJ2-1; the match to TRBD2 covers 7 bases. Per the germline V gene, CDR1 is SEHNR and CDR2 is FQNEAQ (reference sequence). The CDR3 runs to 16 residues. V lost 1 base, J lost 7 bases, and 10 bases stayed unmatched. The DNA for the CDR3 is TGTGCCAGCAGCTTAGAGGCGGGAGTGGGACGTAATGAGCAGTTCTTC. Translating gives CASSLEAGVGRNEQFF. The complete variable domain, with remaining parts taken from reference TRBV7-9 and TRBJ2-1, reads DTGVSQNPRHKITKRGQNVTFRCDPISEHNRLYWYRQTLGQGPEFLTYFQNEAQLEKSRLLSDRFSAERPKGSFSTLEIQRTEQGDSAMYLCASSLEAGVGRNEQFFGPGTRLTVL.

V usage is TRBV28 and J usage is TRBJ2-5; no clear D gene. In germline, CDR1 is MDHEN, CDR2 SYDVKM. Trimming removed 3 bases at V and 3 bases at J, with 5 bases between. This CDR3 is built from 12 residues. The DNA for the CDR3 is TGTGCCAGCAGTTTCTCCGAAGAGACCCAGTACTTC. This codes for CASSFSEETQYF. Using reference TRBV28 and TRBJ2-5 for the parts outside the CDR3, the full variable domain is DVKVTQSSRYLVKRTGEKVFLECVQDMDHENMFWYRQDPGLGLRLIYFSYDVKMKEKGDIPEGYSVSREKKERFSLILESASTNQTSMYLCASSFSEETQYFGPGTRLLVL.

The CDR3 DNA follows: TGTGCCACACACAGGGATATGGTCTCTGGAAACACCATATATTTT. Residues: CATHRDMVSGNTIYF. V and J are TRBV6-1 and TRBJ1-3; D might be TRBD1 (6 bases). Per the germline V gene, CDR1 is MNHNS and CDR2 is SASEGT. V was pared by 10 bases and J by 0 bases, with 16 bases between. CDR3 length: 15 amino acids.